These 6 T cell receptor beta chains came from one sample sequenced in a study of CD8+ T cells in alopecia areata. Sorting used CD4, CD8alpha, NKG2D, NKG2ACE and other markers on pooled cutaneous lymph node cells. Extraction and reverse transcription of RNA yielded cDNA as the sequencing template. TCRdb keeps only in-frame clones here, not all; method: immunoSEQ multiplex PCR. In total the sample includes about 270,000 clones, none of them seen once. The sample consisted of CD4+ T cells sorted from a lymph node. Source of these receptors: a C3H/HeJ mouse with alopecia areata. Strain haplotype (MHC): H2-k.

Remarks on this clone: These gene names are mouse names. The read comes to an end 4 residues before the CDR3 does, leaving the germline J gene to fill in the end. This chain uses TRBV5 with TRBJ2-5; D unresolved. Germline V gives CDR1 LGHNA, CDR2 YNLKQL (reference sequence). The CDR3 is 14 residues long. V was pared by 0 bases and J by 2 bases, with 6 bases between. The CDR3 bases that were read are TGTGCCAGCAGCCAAGAGGTATTCCAAGAC. Protein product: CASSQEVFQD. The full CDR3 sequence reads CASSQEVFQDTQYF.

This clone was counted between two and nine times. All gene names here are mouse names. The CDR3 end is not reached by the read, which stops 4 residues before it; the germline J gene fills it in. Other DNA sequences of this sample code for an identical CDR3. The rearrangement links TRBV5 to TRBJ1-1; TRBD1 agrees at 7 bases. CDR1 is LGHNA, CDR2 YNLKQL, per germline (reference sequence). Trimming took 0 bases from V and 0 from J; bases not matched to a gene: 1. The CDR3 is 15 residues long. This chain's CDR3 is CASSQEGTANTEVFF. The part of the CDR3 DNA that was read is TGTGCCAGCAGCCAAGAGGGGACAGCAAACACA.

Regarding this clone: The genes are named according to mouse. From the germline J gene comes the end of the CDR3, since the read stops 4 residues before it. This rearrangement joins TRBV19 to TRBJ2-1, with 9 bases aligning to TRBD2. Trimming at V came to 5 bases and at J to 2 bases, leaving 5 bases not matched to a gene. This CDR3 contains 15 residues. Germline V gene lookup returns CDR1 FNHDT and CDR2 SITEND (reference sequence). The DNA read from the CDR3 is TGTGCCAGCAGGCGATGGGGGGGCGACTATGCT. The encoded protein is CASRRWGGDYA. The whole CDR3 region reads CASRRWGGDYAEQFF. The whole variable domain, remainder taken from reference TRBV19 and TRBJ2-1, is GGIITQTPKFLIGQEGQKLTLKCQQNFNHDTMYWYRQDSGKGLRLIYYSITENDLQKGDLSEGYDASREKKSSFSLTVTSAQKNEMAVFLCASRRWGGDYAEQFFGPGTRLTVL.

This clone was found a few times. Mouse germline and gene names are used. The read stops 3 residues short of the end of the CDR3; the missing end is completed from the germline J gene. V usage is TRBV5 and J usage is TRBJ1-6; maybe TRBD1 (6 bases). TRBJ1-6 is flagged as an ORF with uncertain function. V dropped 4 bases and J dropped 4 bases, with 11 bases sitting between them. The CDR3 sequence is 15 residues long. The germline V gene encodes CDR1 LGHNA and CDR2 YNLKQL (reference sequence). The CDR3 is CASSPSGQYNSPLYF. CDR3 DNA (partial): TGTGCCAGCAGCCCCTCGGGACAATATAATTCGCCC.

In regard to this clone: These gene names are mouse names. The read finishes 4 residues shy of the CDR3 end, and the germline J gene is used to complete it. The chain recombines TRBV1 with TRBJ2-2, with 11 positions matching TRBD2. This CDR3 has 18 amino acids. The V segment lost 1 base and the J segment 4 bases; nucleotides outside the gene matches: 8. Germline CDR1 NSQYPW, CDR2 LRSPGD (reference sequence). The CDR3 sequence: CTCSAATGGALGTGQLYF. Partial CDR3 DNA: TGCACCTGCAGTGCAGCTACTGGGGGGGCGCTGGGCACCGGG.

This clone showed up just a few times. Gene names refer to mouse genes. The read comes to an end 3 residues before the CDR3 does, leaving the germline J gene to fill in the end. This sample includes further DNA sequences coding for the same CDR3. The genes are TRBV19 and TRBJ1-6, with 8 positions matching TRBD1. TRBJ1-6 is treated as an ORF (open reading frame) with a function not yet certain. This CDR3 has 14 amino acids. Germline V CDR1 and CDR2: FNHDT, SITEND (reference sequence). With V trimmed by 6 bases and J by 4 bases, 3 bases remained unmatched. The CDR3 DNA, read in part, is TGTGCCAGCACCGACAGGGGTTATAATTCGCCC. Translation: CASTDRGYNSP. The CDR3, in full, reads CASTDRGYNSPLYF.